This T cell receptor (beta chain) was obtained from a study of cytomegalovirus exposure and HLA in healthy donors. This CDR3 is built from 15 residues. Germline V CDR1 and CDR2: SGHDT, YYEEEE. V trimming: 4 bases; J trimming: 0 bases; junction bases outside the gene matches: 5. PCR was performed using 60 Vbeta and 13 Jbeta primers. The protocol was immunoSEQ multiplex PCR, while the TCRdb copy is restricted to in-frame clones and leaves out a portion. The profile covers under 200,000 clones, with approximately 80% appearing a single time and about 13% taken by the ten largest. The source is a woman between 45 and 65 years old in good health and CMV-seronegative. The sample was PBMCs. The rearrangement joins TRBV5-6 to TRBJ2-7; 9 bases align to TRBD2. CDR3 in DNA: TGTGCCAGCAGCAGAATAGCGGGAGTCTCCTACGAGCAGTACTTC. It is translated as CASSRIAGVSYEQYF. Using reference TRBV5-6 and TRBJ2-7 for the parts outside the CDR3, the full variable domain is DAGVTQSPTHLIKTRGQQVTLRCSPKSGHDTVSWYQQALGQGPQFIFQYYEEEERQRGNFPDRFSGHQFPNYSSELNVNALLLGDSALYLCASSRIAGVSYEQYFGPGTRLTVT.